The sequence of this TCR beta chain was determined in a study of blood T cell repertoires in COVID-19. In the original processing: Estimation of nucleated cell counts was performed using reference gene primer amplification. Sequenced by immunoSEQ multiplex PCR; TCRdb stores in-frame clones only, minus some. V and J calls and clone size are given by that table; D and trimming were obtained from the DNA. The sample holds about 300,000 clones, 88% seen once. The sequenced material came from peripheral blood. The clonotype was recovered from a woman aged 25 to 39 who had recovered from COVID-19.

The CDR3 is CASSEGGTSVGETQYF. As DNA, the CDR3 is TGTGCCAGCAGTGAAGGGGGGACTTCGGTCGGGGAGACCCAGTACTTC. The gene calls are TRBV6-1 and TRBJ2-5; possible D gene TRBD2, 6 bases. V was shortened by 1 base and J by 5 bases, with 17 bases between the two germline ends. Looked up from germline, CDR1 is MNHNS and CDR2 is SASEGT. The CDR3 length is 16 residues.